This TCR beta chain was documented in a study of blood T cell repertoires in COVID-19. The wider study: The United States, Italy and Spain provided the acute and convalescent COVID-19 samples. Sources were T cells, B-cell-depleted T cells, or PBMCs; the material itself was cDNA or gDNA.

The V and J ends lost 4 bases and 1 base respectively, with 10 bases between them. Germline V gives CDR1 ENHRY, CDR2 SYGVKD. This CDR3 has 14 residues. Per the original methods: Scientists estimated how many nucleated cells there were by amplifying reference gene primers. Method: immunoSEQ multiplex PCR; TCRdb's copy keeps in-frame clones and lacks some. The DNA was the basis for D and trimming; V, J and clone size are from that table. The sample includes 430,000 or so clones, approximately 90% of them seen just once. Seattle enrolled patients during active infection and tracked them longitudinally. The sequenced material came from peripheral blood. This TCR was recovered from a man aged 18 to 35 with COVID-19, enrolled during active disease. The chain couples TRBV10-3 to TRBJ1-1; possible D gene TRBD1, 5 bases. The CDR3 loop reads CAISGTDTNTEAFF. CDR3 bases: TGTGCCATCAGTGGAACGGACACGAACACTGAAGCTTTCTTT.